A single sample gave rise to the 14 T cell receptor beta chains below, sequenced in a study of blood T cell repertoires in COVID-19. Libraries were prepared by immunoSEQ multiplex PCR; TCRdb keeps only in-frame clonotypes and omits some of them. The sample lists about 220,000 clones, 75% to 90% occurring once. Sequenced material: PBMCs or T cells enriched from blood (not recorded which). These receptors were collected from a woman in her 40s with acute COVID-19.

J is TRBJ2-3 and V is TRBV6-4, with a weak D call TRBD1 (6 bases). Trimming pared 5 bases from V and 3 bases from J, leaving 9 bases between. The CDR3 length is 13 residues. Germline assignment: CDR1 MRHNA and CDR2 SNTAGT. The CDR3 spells CASSSTGTDTQYF. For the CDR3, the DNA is TGTGCCAGCAGTTCTACAGGGACAGATACGCAGTATTTT.

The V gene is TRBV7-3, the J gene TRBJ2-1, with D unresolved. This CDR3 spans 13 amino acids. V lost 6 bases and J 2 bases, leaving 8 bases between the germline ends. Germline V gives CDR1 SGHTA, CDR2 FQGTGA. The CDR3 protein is CASRSDTYNEQFF. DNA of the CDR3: TGTGCCAGCAGATCAGATACCTACAATGAGCAGTTCTTC.

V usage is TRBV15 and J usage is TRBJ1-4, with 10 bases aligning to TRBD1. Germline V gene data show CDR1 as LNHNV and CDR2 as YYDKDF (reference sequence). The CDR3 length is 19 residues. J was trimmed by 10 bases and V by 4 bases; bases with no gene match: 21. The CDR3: CATSKSREDRGRFPGKLFF. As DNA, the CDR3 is TGTGCCACCAGCAAGAGTAGAGAGGACAGGGGGAGGTTTCCTGGAAAACTGTTTTTT.

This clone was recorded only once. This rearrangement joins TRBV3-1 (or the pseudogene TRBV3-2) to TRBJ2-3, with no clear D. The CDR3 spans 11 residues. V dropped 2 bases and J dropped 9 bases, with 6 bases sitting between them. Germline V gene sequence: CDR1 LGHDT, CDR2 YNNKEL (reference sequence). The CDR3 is CASSQSRTQYF. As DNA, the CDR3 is TGTGCCAGCAGCCAATCGAGGACGCAGTATTTT.

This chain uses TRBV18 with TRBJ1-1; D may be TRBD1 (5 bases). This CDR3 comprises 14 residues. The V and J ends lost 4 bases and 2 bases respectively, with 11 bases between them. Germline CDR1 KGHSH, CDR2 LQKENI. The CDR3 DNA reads TGTGCCAGCTCACTGCAGGGATTTAACACTGAAGCTTTCTTT. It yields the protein CASSLQGFNTEAFF.

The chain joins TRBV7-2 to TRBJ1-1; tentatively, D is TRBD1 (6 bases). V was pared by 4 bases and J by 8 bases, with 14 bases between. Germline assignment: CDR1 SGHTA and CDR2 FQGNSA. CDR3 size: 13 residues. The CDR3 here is CASSSKGGGEAFF. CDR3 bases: TGTGCCAGCAGCTCCAAGGGTGGGGGCGAAGCTTTCTTT.

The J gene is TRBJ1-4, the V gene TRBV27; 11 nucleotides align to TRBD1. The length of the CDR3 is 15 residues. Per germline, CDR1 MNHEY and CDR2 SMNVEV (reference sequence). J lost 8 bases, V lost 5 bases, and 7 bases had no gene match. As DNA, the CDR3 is TGTGCCAGCAGTGCGGACAGGGGGCAGGGGGAAAAACTGTTTTTT. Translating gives CASSADRGQGEKLFF.

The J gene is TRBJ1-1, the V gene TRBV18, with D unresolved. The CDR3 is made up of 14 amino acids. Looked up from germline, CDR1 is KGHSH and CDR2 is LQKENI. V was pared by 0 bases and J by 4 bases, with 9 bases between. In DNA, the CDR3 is TGTGCCAGCTCACCACCGTCGTTCAGCACTGAAGCTTTCTTT. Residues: CASSPPSFSTEAFF.

CDR3 region: CASSERREGREQYV. The DNA for the CDR3 is TGTGCCAGCAGTGAGCGCAGGGAAGGTCGCGAGCAGTACGTC. The chain couples TRBV6-1 to TRBJ2-7; a possible D gene is TRBD1 (5 bases). Deletions cut 3 bases from V and 6 bases from J, with 15 bases between. Germline CDR1 MNHNS, CDR2 SASEGT. This CDR3 has 14 residues.

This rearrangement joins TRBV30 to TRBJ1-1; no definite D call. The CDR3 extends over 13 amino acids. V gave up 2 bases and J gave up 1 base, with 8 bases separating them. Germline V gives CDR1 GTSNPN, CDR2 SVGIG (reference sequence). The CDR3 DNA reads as TGTGCCTGGAGTCCAGGTCGGAACACTGAAGCTTTCTTT. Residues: CAWSPGRNTEAFF.

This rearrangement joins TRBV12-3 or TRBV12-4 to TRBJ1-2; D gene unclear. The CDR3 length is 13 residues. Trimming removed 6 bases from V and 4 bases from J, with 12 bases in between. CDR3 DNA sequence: TGTGCCAGCAGACCGACTGCTCTCTATGGCTACACCTTC. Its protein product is CASRPTALYGYTF.

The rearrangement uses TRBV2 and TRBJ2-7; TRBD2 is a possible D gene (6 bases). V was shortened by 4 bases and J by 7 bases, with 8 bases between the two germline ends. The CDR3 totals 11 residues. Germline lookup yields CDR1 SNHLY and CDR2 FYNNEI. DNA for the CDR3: TGTGCCAGCAGTGTGGCGGGGGAGCAGTACGTC. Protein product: CASSVAGEQYV.

The CDR3 protein is CASSIQRQGTYGYTF. The CDR3 coding sequence is TGTGCCAGTAGTATACAAAGACAGGGGACCTATGGCTACACCTTC. The chain is built from TRBV19 and TRBJ1-2; 8 bases are shared with TRBD1. The CDR3 covers 15 residues. V shed 2 bases, J shed 4 bases, and the junction held 6 bases outside the gene matches. CDR1 and CDR2 from the germline V gene are LNHDA and SQIVND (reference sequence).

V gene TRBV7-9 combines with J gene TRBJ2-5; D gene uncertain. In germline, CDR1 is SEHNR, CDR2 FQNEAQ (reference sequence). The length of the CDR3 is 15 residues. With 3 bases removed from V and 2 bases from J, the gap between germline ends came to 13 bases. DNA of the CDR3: TGTGCCAGCAGCTTCTCCCAACTCGTTCAAGAGACCCAGTACTTC. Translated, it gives CASSFSQLVQETQYF. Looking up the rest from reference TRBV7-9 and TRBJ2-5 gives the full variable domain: DTGVSQNPRHKITKRGQNVTFRCDPISEHNRLYWYRQTLGQGPEFLTYFQNEAQLEKSRLLSDRFSAERPKGSFSTLEIQRTEQGDSAMYLCASSFSQLVQETQYFGPGTRLLVL.